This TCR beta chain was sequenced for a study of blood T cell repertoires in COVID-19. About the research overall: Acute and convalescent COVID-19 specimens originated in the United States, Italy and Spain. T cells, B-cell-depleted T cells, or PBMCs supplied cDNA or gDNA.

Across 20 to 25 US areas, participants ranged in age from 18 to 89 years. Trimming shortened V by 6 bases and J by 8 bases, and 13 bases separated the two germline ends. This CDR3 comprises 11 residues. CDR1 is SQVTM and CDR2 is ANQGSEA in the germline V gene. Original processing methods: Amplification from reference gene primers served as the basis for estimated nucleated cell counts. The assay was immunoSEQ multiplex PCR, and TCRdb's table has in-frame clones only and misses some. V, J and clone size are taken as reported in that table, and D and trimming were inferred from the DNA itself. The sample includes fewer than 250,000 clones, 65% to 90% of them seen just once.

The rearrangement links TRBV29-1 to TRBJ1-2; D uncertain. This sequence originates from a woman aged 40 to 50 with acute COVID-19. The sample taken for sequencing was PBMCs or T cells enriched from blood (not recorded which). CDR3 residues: CSVPERGGYTF. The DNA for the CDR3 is TGCAGCGTCCCCGAGCGGGGAGGCTACACCTTC.